This T cell receptor (beta chain) originates from a study of cytomegalovirus exposure and HLA in healthy donors. Study-level points and caveats: Cytomegalovirus-associated TCR beta chains were listed, numbering 164.

The CDR3 covers 11 residues. Trimming stripped 6 bases from V and 1 base from J, with 3 bases between. Germline V CDR1 and CDR2: MDHEN, SYDVKM. Amplification used 60 Vbeta primers and 13 Jbeta primers. TCRdb's table, derived via immunoSEQ multiplex PCR, lists solely in-frame clones and lacks some. The sample consists of some 150,000 clones, 65% to 90% of them appearing once. As concerns this clone: What it recognizes is unknown. A read error may be the cause here, since a much bigger clone is one base away.

This sequence joins TRBV28 and TRBJ1-1; no clear D gene. The source of this sequence is a man between 50 and 59 years old in good health and CMV-seropositive. Sequencing input: PBMCs. The CDR3 reads CASSGNTEAFF. In nucleotides, the CDR3 is TGTGCCAGCAGCGGGAACACTGAAGCTTTCTTT.